This TCR beta chain was retrieved from a study of monozygotic twins with inflammatory bowel disease. TCRdb reprocessed the 5' RACE reads; each CDR3 protein has one entry and no DNA is given. Its clone listing holds a few hundred thousand distinct CDR3 sequences. Whole blood that had not undergone T cell sorting provided the isolated total RNA. This CDR3 comprises 16 residues. The germline gives CDR1 PRHDT, CDR2 FYEKMQ (reference sequence). This clonotype was sampled from a human donor with ulcerative colitis or Crohn's disease, or a healthy co-twin of an affected twin (not recorded which). This chain links TRBV13 with TRBJ2-5; TCRdb proposes TRBD2, but this gene call is untestable without DNA. Sample: blood. The chain's CDR3 is CASSPWVAGGQETQYF.